The present T cell receptor (beta chain) was sequenced within a study of cytomegalovirus exposure and HLA in healthy donors. About the research overall: Out of 150 million to 200 million T cells, an earlier analysis found over 100 million unique TCR beta sequences in total. Findings of the study overall: Reports credit the classifier with highly specific, highly sensitive diagnosis of cytomegalovirus status. HLA restriction was apparent for most CMV-associated TCR beta chains in a later analysis. Several of the most significant clusters appeared linked to common viral pathogens, based on a later analysis.

PCR primers comprised 60 Vbeta and 13 Jbeta primers. Data came from immunoSEQ multiplex PCR; TCRdb stores just in-frame clones and leaves some out. This table holds around 180,000 clones, approximately 84% found once. The length of the CDR3 is 14 residues. Germline V gene data show CDR1 as MNHEY and CDR2 as SMNVEV (reference sequence). Trimming left V 2 bases short and J 1 base short, with 8 bases between. Comment on this clone: Its antigen is still unknown.

The chain is built from TRBV27 and TRBJ2-5; D gene ambiguous. This TCR derives from a girl under three years old in good health and CMV-seronegative. The sequenced sample was PBMCs. The DNA of the CDR3 is TGTGCCAGCAGTTTAGACTTCCGCCAAGAGACCCAGTACTTC. Amino acids: CASSLDFRQETQYF.